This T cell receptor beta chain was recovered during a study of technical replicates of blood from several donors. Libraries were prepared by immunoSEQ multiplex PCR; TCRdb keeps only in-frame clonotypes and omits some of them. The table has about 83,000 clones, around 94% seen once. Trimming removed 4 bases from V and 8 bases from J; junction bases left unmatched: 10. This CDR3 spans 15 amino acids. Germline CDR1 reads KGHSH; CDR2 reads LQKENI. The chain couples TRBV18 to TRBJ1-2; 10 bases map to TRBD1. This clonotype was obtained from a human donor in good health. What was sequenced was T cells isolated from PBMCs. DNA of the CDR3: TGTGCCAGCTCACTCGCGGGACAGGGGCCTCTGGGCTACACCTTC. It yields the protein CASSLAGQGPLGYTF.